This TCR beta chain was sequenced for a study of T cell responses to AZD1222 COVID-19 vaccine (dated by TCRdb to the early 2020s). In terms of the full investigation: A total of approximately 240 trial participants underwent TCR sequencing, of whom 207 received two doses of AZD1222 and approximately 25 received two doses of the MenACWY control vaccine. Trial participants were enrolled by age into subgroups of 18-55, 56-69 and 70-plus years, and roughly 150, 30 and 60 TCR-sequenced participants, respectively, were included in these subgroups. On the study overall, not on this receptor specifically: Most participants were white British and females outnumbered males, and the authors suggested that clonal diversity may have been underestimated. No day 14 peak-response samples were available, so repertoires were characterized only after the peak T cell response. Conclusions about previously exposed vaccinees were limited because only a handful of AZD1222 recipients were SARS-CoV-2 seropositive at baseline. Reportedly, close to half of the unique spike-specific TCRs recognized epitopes lying outside the regions that are mutated in the B.1.351 and B.1.1.7 variants. CD4 TCRs associated with the vaccine covered the entire spike protein, and the dominant responses were in regions 160-218 and 743-854. The 56-69-year group was small, and its depth increase did not reach significance, likely because of low power. Spike-specific TCR breadth and depth rose significantly after two AZD1222 doses compared with day 0 and with MenACWY recipients.

The CDR3 regions of human TCRbeta chains were subjected to immunosequencing. Per the authors' processing: TCRs in the repertoires were matched against a reference library of SARS-CoV-2-specific TCRs that had been generated with the MIRA antigen-specificity platform. Breadth was defined as the fraction of unique TCRs that were SARS-CoV-2-associated, and depth was defined as the fraction of total T cells that were SARS-CoV-2-associated. Using the MIRA data, every spike-specific TCR was mapped to the spike region that the TCR reacted to and assigned to either a CD4 or a CD8 class. Log10-transformed breadth and depth values were compared by one-way ANOVA with Sidak's multiple comparisons tests. TCRdb obtained this table from immuneACCESS and retained in-frame rearrangements with V and J assigned. These tables miss some clones; where compared with another copy, unresolved V genes account for less than half of the shortfall, and the remainder is unexplained. V, J and clone size derive from that table, while D and trimming were established from the DNA sequence. This sample comprises roughly 110,000 clones, 75% to 95% of them detected only once. The top ten clonotypes cover roughly 5.6% of the sample.

Concerning this clone itself: Its antigen specificity is not known. No qualities accompany the bases; no much larger clone lies one base away.

In light of the paper, this sample's time point label describes: about 28 days (+/-7) after the second vaccine dose. AZD1222 recipients given second doses at about 4 weeks or at about 12 weeks were pooled, since spike-specific TCR depth and breadth were not found to differ between the two schedules. Vaccinee samples came from UK trials COV001 and COV002, including a single-blind randomized controlled phase 2/3 trial of AZD1222 (ChAdOx1 nCoV-19) in healthy adults. Trial participant PBMC samples were collected at day 0 and day 28 after the second dose for TCRbeta chain sequencing. This clonotype originated in an adult who received the AZD1222 COVID-19 vaccine. The source material was peripheral blood, sampled 28 days after the second AZD1222 dose.

The CDR3 sequence is CASSYYPTGGNEKLFF. The DNA sequence is TGTGCCAGCAGTTACTACCCGACAGGGGGTAATGAAAAACTGTTTTTT. The chain is assembled from TRBV6-5 and TRBJ1-4, with TRBD1 identical over 9 junction bases. Ends trimmed: V by 1 base, J by 4 bases; bases unmatched to a gene: 4. From its cysteine to its phenylalanine, the CDR3 spans 16 amino acids. Just CDR3 DNA is preserved here, 48 bases in frame from base 1. Based on the germline V gene, the CDR1 and CDR2 sequences are MNHEY and SVGAGI.